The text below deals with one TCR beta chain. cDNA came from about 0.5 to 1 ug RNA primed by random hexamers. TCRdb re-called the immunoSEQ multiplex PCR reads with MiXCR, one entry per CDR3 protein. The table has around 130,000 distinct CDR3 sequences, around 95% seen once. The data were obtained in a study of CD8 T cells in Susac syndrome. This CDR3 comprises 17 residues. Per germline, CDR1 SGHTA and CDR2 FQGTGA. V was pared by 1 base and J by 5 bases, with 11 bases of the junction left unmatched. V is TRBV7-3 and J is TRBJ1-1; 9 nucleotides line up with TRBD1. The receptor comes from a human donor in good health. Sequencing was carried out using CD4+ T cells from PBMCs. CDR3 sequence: CASSLMPGQGMGTEAFF. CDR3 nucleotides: TGTGCCAGCAGCTTAATGCCGGGACAGGGAATGGGGACTGAAGCTTTCTTT.